The rows below give T cell receptor beta chains drawn from one sample of a study of T cell changes during pregnancy in multiple sclerosis. Libraries were prepared by immunoSEQ multiplex PCR; TCRdb keeps only in-frame clonotypes and omits some of them. The table includes approximately 100,000 clones, roughly nine tenths detected once. The material was peripheral blood, obtained after pregnancy. Receptors were obtained from a female donor with multiple sclerosis, enrolled in a pregnancy study. Both conserved end residues are part of each CDR3. D genes are given only for firm matches. Clone size is shown for a subset of rows, as once, few, many or a class of expanded clone.

clone_size d_call j_call v_call cdr3_aa cdr3_nt
. . TRBJ1-1 TRBV5-1 CASSFAGGNTEAFF TGCGCCAGCAGCTTCGCGGGTGGCAACACTGAAGCTTTCTTT
. . TRBJ2-7 TRBV7-9 CASSLDYEQYF TGTGCCAGCAGTCTAGACTACGAGCAGTACTTC
. . TRBJ2-7 TRBV30 CAWSAEDSFFSYEQYF TGTGCCTGGAGTGCCGAGGACAGTTTCTTCTCCTACGAGCAGTACTTC
. . TRBJ2-7 TRBV27 CASSSRQNSYEQYF TGTGCCAGCAGTTCCAGACAGAATTCGTACGAGCAGTACTTC
. TRBD1 TRBJ2-7 TRBV6-6 CASRPGQGSYEQYF TGTGCCAGCAGACCGGGACAGGGCTCCTACGAGCAGTACTTC
. . TRBJ1-4 TRBV7-2 CASSYTGHFNEKLFF TGTGCCAGCAGCTACACAGGGCACTTTAATGAAAAACTGTTTTTT
. TRBD1 TRBJ2-5 TRBV7-2 CASSLAQDRRETQYF TGTGCCAGCAGCCTCGCCCAGGACAGGAGGGAGACCCAGTACTTC
. TRBD2 TRBJ2-5 TRBV29-1 CSVSGGDGETQYF TGCAGCGTAAGCGGGGGGGATGGCGAGACCCAGTACTTC
. . TRBJ2-5 TRBV6-6 CASSFRETQYF TGTGCCAGCAGTTTTCGAGAGACCCAGTACTTC
. TRBD1 TRBJ1-2 TRBV19 CASSANRQGFNGYTF TGTGCCAGTAGTGCGAACCGACAGGGTTTCAATGGCTACACCTTC
. . TRBJ2-7 TRBV27 CASSLSADSYEQYF TGTGCCAGCAGTTTATCGGCAGACTCCTACGAGCAGTACTTC
once TRBD1 TRBJ2-2 TRBV7-3 CASTFLGTGTGELFF TGTGCCAGCACATTCCTGGGGACAGGGACCGGGGAGCTGTTTTTT
. . TRBJ1-3 TRBV6-6 CASSYKRSGNTIYF TGTGCCAGCAGTTACAAAAGGAGTGGAAACACCATATATTTT
. TRBD2 TRBJ2-3 TRBV6-4 CASSDSSGGADTQYF TGTGCCAGCAGTGACTCTAGCGGGGGGGCAGATACGCAGTATTTT
once . TRBJ1-1 TRBV7-9 CASSLARGEAFF TGTGCCAGCAGCTTAGCGCGGGGTGAAGCTTTCTTT
. TRBD2 TRBJ2-1 TRBV9 CASSVQTSGRGEQFF TGTGCCAGCAGCGTCCAGACTAGCGGGAGAGGTGAGCAGTTCTTC
. TRBD1 TRBJ2-7 TRBV28 CASSFPQGGTGEREQYF TGTGCCAGCAGTTTCCCCCAGGGTGGGACAGGGGAAAGGGAGCAGTACTTC
. TRBD2 TRBJ2-1 TRBV18 CASSPQGLAGVGNEQFF TGTGCCAGCTCACCGCAGGGACTAGCGGGAGTGGGGAATGAGCAGTTCTTC
once . TRBJ2-7 TRBV5-1 CASSYDGVGEQYF TGCGCCAGCAGTTATGACGGGGTGGGCGAGCAGTACTTC
. . TRBJ2-3 TRBV4-1 CASSQRGGGLGTDTQYF TGCGCCAGCAGCCAGCGAGGCGGCGGGCTTGGCACAGATACGCAGTATTTT
. TRBD1 TRBJ2-2 TRBV5-1 CASQLGQGDTGELFF TGCGCCAGCCAGCTTGGACAGGGTGACACCGGGGAGCTGTTTTTT
few . TRBJ2-7 TRBV30 CAWGRGDEQYF TGTGCCTGGGGGAGGGGGGACGAGCAGTACTTC
. . TRBJ1-2 TRBV30 CAWSYPPQGNYGYTF TGTGCCTGGAGCTACCCCCCCCAGGGGAACTATGGCTACACCTTC
. . TRBJ2-7 TRBV7-9 CASSVDSYEQYF TGTGCCAGCAGCGTGGACAGTTACGAGCAGTACTTC
. . TRBJ1-2 TRBV9 CASRGRTSNYGYTF TGTGCCAGCAGGGGCAGGACTTCTAACTATGGCTACACCTTC
. TRBD2 TRBJ2-2 TRBV5-8 CASSRSRTSGITTGELFF TGTGCCAGCAGCCGCTCTAGGACTAGCGGGATAACGACCGGGGAGCTGTTTTTT
. . TRBJ2-3 TRBV9 CASSVDPSVVTQYF TGTGCCAGCAGCGTAGACCCTAGCGTTGTTACGCAGTATTTT
. TRBD2 TRBJ2-2 TRBV7-8 CASSLVGGGVSGELFF TGTGCCAGCAGCTTAGTGGGCGGGGGAGTCTCCGGGGAGCTGTTTTTT
. TRBD1 TRBJ1-2 TRBV7-9 CASSMTGDGYTF TGTGCCAGCAGCATGACAGGGGATGGCTACACCTTC
. . TRBJ1-5 TRBV6-6 CASSYSREGQPQHF TGTGCCAGCAGTTACTCCCGGGAGGGTCAGCCCCAGCATTTT